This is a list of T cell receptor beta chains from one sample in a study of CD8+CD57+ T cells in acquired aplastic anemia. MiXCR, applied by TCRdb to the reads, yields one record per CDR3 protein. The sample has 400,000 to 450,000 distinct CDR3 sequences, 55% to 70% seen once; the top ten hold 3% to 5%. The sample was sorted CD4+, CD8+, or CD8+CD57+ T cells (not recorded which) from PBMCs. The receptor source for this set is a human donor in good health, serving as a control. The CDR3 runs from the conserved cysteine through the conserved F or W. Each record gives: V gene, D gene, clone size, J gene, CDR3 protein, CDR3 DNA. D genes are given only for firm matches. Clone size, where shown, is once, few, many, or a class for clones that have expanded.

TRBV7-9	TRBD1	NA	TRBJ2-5	CASSPGQGQETNYF	TGTGCCAGCAGCCCCGGACAGGGGCAAGAGACCAACTACTTC
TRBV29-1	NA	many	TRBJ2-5	CSVEDRRYQETQYF	TGCAGCGTTGAAGATCGCAGGTACCAAGAGACCCAGTACTTC
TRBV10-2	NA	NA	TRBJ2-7	CASSYQYRGGPTYEQYF	TGTGCCAGCAGTTACCAGTATAGGGGGGGACCTACCTACGAGCAGTACTTC
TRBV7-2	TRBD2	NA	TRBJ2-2	CASSGTSGGDGELFF	TGTGCCAGCAGCGGAACTAGCGGGGGGGACGGGGAGCTGTTTTTT
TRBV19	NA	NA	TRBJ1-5	CASRPYTDNQPQHF	TGTGCCAGTAGACCATACACGGACAATCAGCCCCAGCATTTT
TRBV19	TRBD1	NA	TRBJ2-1	CATIRDRAYNEQFF	TGTGCCACCATCCGGGACAGGGCATACAATGAGCAGTTCTTC
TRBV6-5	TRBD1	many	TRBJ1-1	CASTTIRGFGAEAFF	TGTGCCAGCACCACGATCAGGGGGTTCGGGGCTGAAGCTTTCTTT
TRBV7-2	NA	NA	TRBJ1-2	CASSLCGIHGYTF	TGTGCCAGCAGCTTGTGTGGCATCCATGGCTACACCTTC
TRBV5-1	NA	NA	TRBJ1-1	CASRTGYTNAEAFF	TGCGCCAGCAGAACAGGGTATACTAATGCTGAAGCTTTCTTT
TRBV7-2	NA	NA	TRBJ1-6	CASSLTGSGEASLHF	TGTGCCAGCAGCTTAACAGGTAGTGGGGAAGCATCCCTTCACTTT
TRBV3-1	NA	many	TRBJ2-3	CASSRGDTQYF	TGTGCCAGCAGCCGGGGAGATACGCAGTATTTT
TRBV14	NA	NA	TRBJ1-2	CASSPRRGGNTF	TGTGCCAGCAGTCCACGAAGAGGGGGAAACACCTTC
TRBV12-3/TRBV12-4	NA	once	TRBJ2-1	CASSLILSYNEQFF	TGTGCCAGCAGTTTGATATTGTCCTACAATGAGCAGTTCTTC
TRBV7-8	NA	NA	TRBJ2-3	CASSPRDLITDTLYF	TGTGCCAGCAGCCCACGCGACTTAATCACAGATACGTTGTATTTT
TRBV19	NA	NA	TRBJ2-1	CASSLERGHNEQFF	TGTGCCAGTAGTCTAGAGCGAGGGCACAATGAGCAGTTCTTC
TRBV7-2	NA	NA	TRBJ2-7	CASTFPKRVNDQFYF	TGTGCCAGCACCTTCCCCAAAAGGGTCAACGACCAGTTCTACTTC
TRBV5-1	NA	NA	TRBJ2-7	CASSLAERTPYEQYF	TGCGCCAGCAGCTTAGCGGAACGGACCCCCTACGAGCAGTACTTC
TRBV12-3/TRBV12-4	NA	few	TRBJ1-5	CASSPDSSNQPQHF	TGTGCCAGCAGTCCAGACAGTAGCAATCAGCCCCAGCATTTT
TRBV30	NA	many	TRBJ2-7	CAWSVQQARYF	TGTGCCTGGAGTGTACAACAGGCTCGGTACTTC
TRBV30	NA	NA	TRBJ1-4	CAWSVLEGSTNEKLFF	TGTGCCTGGAGCGTTTTGGAGGGCTCGACTAATGAAAAACTGTTTTTT
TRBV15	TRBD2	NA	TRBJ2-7	CATSRDYGTNRYEQYF	TGTGCCACCAGCAGAGATTACGGGACTAATAGGTACGAGCAGTACTTC
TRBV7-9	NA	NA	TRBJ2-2	CASSLVVTDKLFF	TGTGCCAGCAGCCTCGTTGTTACCGATAAGCTGTTTTTT